The 15 T cell receptor beta chains below all came from one sample that was sequenced in a study of blood T cells in healthy people across ages. Next came a second PCR, run for roughly 7 to 12 cycles, which used a sample-barcoded 5' primer along with a J-beta primer mix. TCRdb redid the calling of the 5' RACE reads with MiXCR, one entry per CDR3 protein. The table has around 1,500,000 distinct CDR3 sequences, approximately 40% seen once. The sequencing sample was made of blood. These receptors came from a woman aged 18-29 years in good health.

The V call is TRBV4-2, the J call TRBJ2-5; no firm D call. The germline V gene encodes CDR1 LGHNA and CDR2 YNFKEQ. The germline V and J ends were trimmed by 0 bases and 5 bases, with 16 bases remaining between them. The CDR3 has 16 amino acids. The CDR3 DNA is TGTGCCAGCAGCCAAGAGGGTCTCGGCGTCGGGGAGACCCAGTACTTC. The encoded protein is CASSQEGLGVGETQYF.

This CDR3 reads CASSSLGEGNQPQHF. CDR3 bases: TGTGCCAGCAGTTCCCTCGGGGAGGGCAATCAGCCCCAGCATTTT. The chain employs TRBV12-3 or TRBV12-4 and TRBJ1-5; D is undetermined. The CDR3 consists of 15 residues. Trimming stripped 4 bases from V and 2 bases from J, with 12 bases between.

The chain combines TRBV6-1 with TRBJ1-2; maybe TRBD1 (5 bases). V was cut by 5 bases and J by 0 bases, with 22 bases left in between. The germline CDR1 and CDR2 sequences are MNHNS and SASEGT. There are 18 residues in the CDR3. Here the CDR3 reads CASSPTPGLQRSNYGYTF. The CDR3 region has the DNA TGTGCCAGCAGTCCTACACCGGGACTTCAGAGGTCTAACTATGGCTACACCTTC.

The chain couples TRBV6-5 to TRBJ1-5, with D perhaps TRBD1 (5 bases). Germline CDR1 reads MNHEY; CDR2 reads SVGAGI. V dropped 6 bases and J dropped 0 bases, with 24 bases sitting between them. The CDR3 length is 19 residues. The CDR3 DNA reads as TGTGCCAGCAGGTTACGGTCCGAGGGACGGCTTTATAGCAATCAGCCCCAGCATTTT. Its translation is CASRLRSEGRLYSNQPQHF.

This clonotype was seen ten or more times. The chain is built from TRBV6-5 and TRBJ1-2; D is ambiguous. V dropped 5 bases and J dropped 8 bases, with 9 bases sitting between them. CDR1 is MNHEY, CDR2 SVGAGI, per germline. The CDR3 is 11 amino acids. DNA of the CDR3: TGTGCCAGCAGTCGCGGCCGGGGCTACACCTTC. This gives the protein CASSRGRGYTF.

This clonotype was detected many times. This chain uses TRBV6-5 with TRBJ2-1, with a weak D call TRBD1 (6 bases). Trimming shortened V by 0 bases and J by 6 bases, and 9 bases separated the two germline ends. Germline-derived CDR1 and CDR2 are MNHEY and SVGAGI. This CDR3 comprises 14 residues. CDR3 DNA sequence: TGTGCCAGCAGTTACTCAAGGGGGTCCAATGAGCAGTTCTTC. Translated: CASSYSRGSNEQFF.

The chain joins TRBV16 to TRBJ1-6; D may be TRBD1 (5 bases). Trimming pared 4 bases from V and 7 bases from J, leaving 11 bases between. The germline gives CDR1 KGHSY, CDR2 FQNENV. This CDR3 contains 14 residues. In nucleotides, the CDR3 is TGTGCCAGCAGCCCGGGACCGGCCAATTCACCCCTCCACTTT. Its translation is CASSPGPANSPLHF. Supplemented by reference TRBV16 and TRBJ1-6, the full variable domain reads GEEVAQTPKHLVRGEGQKAKLYCAPIKGHSYVFWYQQVLKNEFKFLISFQNENVFDETGMPKERFSAKCLPNSPCSLEIQATKLEDSAVYFCASSPGPANSPLHFGNGTRLTVT.

A few counts support this clonotype. V gene TRBV12-3 or TRBV12-4 combines with J gene TRBJ1-2; D is perhaps TRBD1 (5 bases). The V end lost 6 bases, the J end lost 4 bases, and 21 bases lay between the germline ends. The length of the CDR3 is 16 residues. CDR3 nucleotides: TGTGCCAGCAGCCCCATCCTCGTTCGGGACCCCTATGGCTACACCTTC. It encodes CASSPILVRDPYGYTF.

V is TRBV5-1 and J is TRBJ1-2, with TRBD1 matching 8 bases. The germline V gene encodes CDR1 SGHRS and CDR2 YFSETQ. CDR3 size: 15 residues. The junction had 7 bases not matched to a gene; V was cut back by 3 bases and J by 3 bases. CDR3 protein: CASSSKTDRDYGYTF. The DNA for the CDR3 is TGCGCCAGCAGCTCTAAAACGGACAGGGACTATGGCTACACCTTC.

In this sample, this clonotype turned up a few times. The CDR3 spells CASSQDRAAFSGNTIYF. The CDR3 DNA reads as TGCGCCAGCAGCCAAGACCGAGCTGCATTCTCTGGAAACACCATATATTTT. V is TRBV4-1 and J is TRBJ1-3; no firm D call. The germline V gene has CDR1 MGHRA and CDR2 YSYEKL. The CDR3 is made up of 17 amino acids. With 0 bases removed from V and 0 bases from J, the gap between germline ends came to 12 bases.

On this clonotype itself: Compared with germline, one end of the junction differs, possibly owing to a read error. The chain combines TRBV4-1 with TRBJ2-3; the D gene is possibly TRBD1 (6 bases). The CDR3 consists of 13 residues. The germline CDR1 and CDR2 sequences are MGHRA and YSYEKL. For the CDR3, the DNA is TGCGCCGGCAGCCAAGTACAGGGAGATACGCAGTATTTT. As protein: CAGSQVQGDTQYF.

The chain employs TRBV6-5 and TRBJ2-1, with 7 positions matching TRBD1. V gave up 7 bases and J gave up 6 bases; unmatched junction bases: 12. Germline lookup yields CDR1 MNHEY and CDR2 SVGAGI. The CDR3 is 15 amino acids. The CDR3 coding sequence is TGTGCCAGCAACTACCTCCGTCAGGGGGTCAATGAGCAGTTCTTC. It codes for CASNYLRQGVNEQFF.

The chain combines TRBV10-3 with TRBJ2-5; 9 bases agree with TRBD1. The closer fit of TRBJ2-7 to the DNA end suggests the J call may be wrong. Germline values: CDR1 ENHRY, CDR2 SYGVKD. This CDR3 contains 13 residues. The CDR3 is CAIGDRVSHEQYF. The CDR3 DNA reads as TGTGCCATCGGGGACAGGGTGAGCCACGAGCAGTACTTC.

In the case of this clonotype: This may arise from a read error, as a much more abundant clone is one base away. V is TRBV9 and J is TRBJ2-5, with D tentatively TRBD1 (6 bases). CDR1 is SGDLS and CDR2 is YYNGEE in the germline V gene. CDR3 length: 12 residues. V shed 1 base and J shed 11 bases, with 12 bases lying between them. The CDR3 coding sequence is TGTGCCAGCAGCGTAAGGGACAATGAGCAGTACTTC. Translating it yields CASSVRDNEQYF.

This clonotype was seen many times. V gene TRBV29-1 combines with J gene TRBJ1-1; D unclear. The CDR3 is 10 residues long. The V gene lost 2 bases and the J gene lost 11 bases, with 9 bases spanning the gap. The germline V gene encodes CDR1 SQVTM and CDR2 ANQGSEA. The CDR3 loop reads CSVESTRAFF. CDR3 DNA sequence: TGCAGCGTTGAAAGTACCCGGGCTTTCTTT.